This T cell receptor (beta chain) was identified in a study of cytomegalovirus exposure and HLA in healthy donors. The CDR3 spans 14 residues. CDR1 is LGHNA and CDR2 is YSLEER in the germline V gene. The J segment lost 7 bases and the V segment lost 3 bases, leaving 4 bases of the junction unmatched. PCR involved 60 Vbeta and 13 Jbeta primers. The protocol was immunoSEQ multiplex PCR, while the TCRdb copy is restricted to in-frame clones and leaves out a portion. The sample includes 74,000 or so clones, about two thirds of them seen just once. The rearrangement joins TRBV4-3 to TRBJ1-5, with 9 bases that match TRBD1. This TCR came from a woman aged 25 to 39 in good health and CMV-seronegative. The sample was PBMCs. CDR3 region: CASSHPGQGQPQHF. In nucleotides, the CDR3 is TGCGCCAGCAGCCACCCGGGACAGGGACAGCCCCAGCATTTT.